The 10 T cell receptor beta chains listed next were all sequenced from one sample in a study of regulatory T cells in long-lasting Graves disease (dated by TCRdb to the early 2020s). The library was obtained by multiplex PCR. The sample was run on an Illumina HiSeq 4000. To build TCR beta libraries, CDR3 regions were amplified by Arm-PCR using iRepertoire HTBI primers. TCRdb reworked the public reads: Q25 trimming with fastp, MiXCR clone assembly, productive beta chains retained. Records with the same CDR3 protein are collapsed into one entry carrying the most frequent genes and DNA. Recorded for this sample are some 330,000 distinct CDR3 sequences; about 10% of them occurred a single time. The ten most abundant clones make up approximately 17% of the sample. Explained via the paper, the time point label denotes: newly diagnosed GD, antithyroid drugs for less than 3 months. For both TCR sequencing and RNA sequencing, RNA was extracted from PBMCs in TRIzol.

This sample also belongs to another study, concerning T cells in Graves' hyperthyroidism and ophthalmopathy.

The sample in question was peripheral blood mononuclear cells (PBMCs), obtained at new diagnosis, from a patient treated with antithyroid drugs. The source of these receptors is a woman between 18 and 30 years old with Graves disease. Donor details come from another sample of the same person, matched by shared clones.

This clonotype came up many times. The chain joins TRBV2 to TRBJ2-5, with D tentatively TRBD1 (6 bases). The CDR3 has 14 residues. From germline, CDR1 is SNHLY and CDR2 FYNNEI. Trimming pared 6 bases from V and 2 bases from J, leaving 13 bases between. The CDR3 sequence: CASSLGDKQETQYF. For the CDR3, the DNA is TGTGCCAGCAGCCTCGGGGACAAACAAGAGACCCAGTACTTC.

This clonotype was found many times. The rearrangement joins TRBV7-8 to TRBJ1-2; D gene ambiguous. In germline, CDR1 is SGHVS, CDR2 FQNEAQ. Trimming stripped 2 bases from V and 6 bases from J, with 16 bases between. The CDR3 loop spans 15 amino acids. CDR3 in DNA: TGTGCCAGCAGCTTAAGTCGGTTTGGGAGCCATGGCTACACCTTC. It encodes CASSLSRFGSHGYTF.

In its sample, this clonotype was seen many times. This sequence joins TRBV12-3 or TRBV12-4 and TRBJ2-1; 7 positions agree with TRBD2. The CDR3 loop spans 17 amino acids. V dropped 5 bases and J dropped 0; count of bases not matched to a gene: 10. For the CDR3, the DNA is TGTGCCAGCAGTCGATTACTCGGGGGGATCTCCTACAATGAGCAGTTCTTC. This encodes CASSRLLGGISYNEQFF.

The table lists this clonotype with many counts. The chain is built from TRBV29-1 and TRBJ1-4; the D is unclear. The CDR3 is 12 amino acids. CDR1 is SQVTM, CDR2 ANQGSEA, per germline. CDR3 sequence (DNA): TGCGCGGCCCTAGCGGGGAATGAAAAACTGTTTTTT. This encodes CAALAGNEKLFF.

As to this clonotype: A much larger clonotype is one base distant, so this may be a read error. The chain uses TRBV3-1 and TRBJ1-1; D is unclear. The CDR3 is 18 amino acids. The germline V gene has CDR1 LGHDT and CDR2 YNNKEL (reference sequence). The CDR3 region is CASSPRLYGYQMNTEASF. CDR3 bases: TGTGCCAGCAGCCCCCGTCTCTATGGGTACCAAATGAACACTGAAGCTTCCTTT.

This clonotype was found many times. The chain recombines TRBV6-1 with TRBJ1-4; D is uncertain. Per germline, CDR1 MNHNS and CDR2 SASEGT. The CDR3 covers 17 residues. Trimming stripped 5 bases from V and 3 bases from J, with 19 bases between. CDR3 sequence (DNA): TGTGCCAGCAGTCCTATTGGGAACGGCCAGGCTAATGAAAAACTGTTTTTT. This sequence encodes CASSPIGNGQANEKLFF.

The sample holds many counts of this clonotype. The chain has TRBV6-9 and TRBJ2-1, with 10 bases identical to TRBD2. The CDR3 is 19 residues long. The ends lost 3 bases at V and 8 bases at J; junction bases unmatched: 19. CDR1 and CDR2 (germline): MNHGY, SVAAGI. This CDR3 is CASSYPTGTAGGIPHEQFF. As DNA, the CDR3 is TGTGCCAGCAGTTACCCTACGGGAACAGCGGGAGGGATCCCCCATGAGCAGTTCTTC.

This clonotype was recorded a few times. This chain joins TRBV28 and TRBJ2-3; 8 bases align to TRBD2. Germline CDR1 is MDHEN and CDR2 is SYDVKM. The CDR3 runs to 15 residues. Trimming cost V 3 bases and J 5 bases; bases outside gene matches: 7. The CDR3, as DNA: TGTGCCAGCAGTTTCTCCGCGGGAGGCAAAGATACGCAGTATTTT. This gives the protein CASSFSAGGKDTQYF.

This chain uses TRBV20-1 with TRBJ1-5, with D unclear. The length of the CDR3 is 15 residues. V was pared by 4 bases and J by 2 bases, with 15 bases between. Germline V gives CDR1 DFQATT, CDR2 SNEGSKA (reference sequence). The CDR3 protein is CSAKWTAIGNQPQHF. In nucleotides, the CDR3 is TGCAGTGCTAAGTGGACGGCTATAGGCAATCAGCCCCAGCATTTT.

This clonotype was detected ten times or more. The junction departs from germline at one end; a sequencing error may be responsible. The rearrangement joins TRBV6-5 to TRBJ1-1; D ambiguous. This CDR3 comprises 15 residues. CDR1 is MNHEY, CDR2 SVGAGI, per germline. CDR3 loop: CAGSYSAPWGTEAFF. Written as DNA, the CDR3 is TGTGCCGGCAGTTACAGCGCGCCTTGGGGCACTGAAGCTTTCTTT.